This T cell receptor (beta chain) was recovered during a study of cytomegalovirus exposure and HLA in healthy donors. PCR involved 60 Vbeta and 13 Jbeta primers. Sequenced by immunoSEQ multiplex PCR; TCRdb stores in-frame clones only, minus some. This table has 150,000 to 200,000 clones, more than 75% appearing once. This CDR3 is built from 13 residues. CDR1 and CDR2 (germline): SGHRS, YFSETQ. Trimming shortened V by 0 bases and J by 6 bases, and 8 bases separated the two germline ends. The sample consisted of PBMCs. This chain connects TRBV5-1 to TRBJ2-3; possibly TRBD2 for D (5 bases). The TCR was taken from a girl under two years old in good health and CMV-seronegative. The CDR3: CASSLVGGDTQYF. Written as DNA, the CDR3 is TGCGCCAGCAGCTTGGTTGGCGGGGATACGCAGTATTTT. Based on the CDR3 plus reference TRBV5-1 and TRBJ2-3, the full variable domain is KAGVTQTPRYLIKTRGQQVTLSCSPISGHRSVSWYQQTPGQGLQFLFEYFSETQRNKGNFPGRFSGRQFSNSRSEMNVSTLELGDSALYLCASSLVGGDTQYFGPGTRLTVL.